The next 9 T cell receptor beta chains were all read from a single sample in a study of CD8+ T cells in alopecia areata. Regarding treatment: oral pan-JAK inhibitor, 5-10 mg twice daily. Reverse transcribed after extraction, RNA yielded cDNA as the sequencing template. Only in-frame clones appear in the TCRdb table, and some are missing; sequencing was by immunoSEQ multiplex PCR. The table includes about 120,000 clones, 53% detected once. Sequencing used CD4+ T cells sorted from blood, obtained at week 4, from a patient treated with tofacitinib. Receptors were obtained from a human donor with alopecia areata.

V and J are TRBV10-3 and TRBJ1-2; possible D gene TRBD1, 6 bases. The germline gives CDR1 ENHRY, CDR2 SYGVKD. The V gene lost 0 bases and the J gene lost 4 bases, with 15 bases spanning the gap. The CDR3 runs 16 residues. The CDR3 loop reads CAISESGSARGYGYTF. In DNA, the CDR3 is TGTGCCATCAGTGAGTCGGGGTCGGCCAGGGGCTATGGCTACACCTTC.

The chain carries TRBV30 and TRBJ1-4; D may be TRBD1 (5 bases). The CDR3 length is 13 residues. Germline V CDR1 and CDR2: GTSNPN, SVGIG (reference sequence). V was cut by 0 bases and J by 11 bases, with 13 bases left in between. The CDR3 region has the DNA TGTGCCTGGAGTGTTGAGGGGTTCAGCAAACTGTTTTTT. It encodes CAWSVEGFSKLFF.

V is TRBV2 and J is TRBJ2-3, with no clear D. Germline V lookup: CDR1 SNHLY, CDR2 FYNNEI. The ends were cut back, 6 bases at V and 6 bases at J, with 7 bases in the middle. The CDR3 is 11 amino acids. The CDR3 reads CASRTSDTQYF. The CDR3 DNA is TGTGCCAGCAGGACCTCCGATACGCAGTATTTT.

This chain links TRBV4-1 with TRBJ1-1, with a tentative D call TRBD1 (5 bases). V shed 1 base and J shed 0 bases, with 9 bases lying between them. The V gene's germline CDR1 is MGHRA and CDR2 YSYEKL. The CDR3 has 15 residues. The CDR3 sequence is CASSQAGTLNTEAFF. As DNA, the CDR3 is TGCGCCAGCAGCCAAGCCGGGACGCTGAACACTGAAGCTTTCTTT.

This clone was observed a handful of times. The chain has TRBV4-1 and TRBJ2-4; D might be TRBD2 (6 bases). Germline CDR1 reads MGHRA; CDR2 reads YSYEKL. The CDR3 consists of 14 residues. The V gene lost 5 bases and the J gene lost 6 bases, with 14 bases spanning the gap. CDR3 in DNA: TGCGCCAGCAGCGACGGACTAAAAGGAAACATTCAGTACTTC. Encoded protein: CASSDGLKGNIQYF.

This clone was counted only a few times. The genes are TRBV30 and TRBJ1-2; D gene uncertain. CDR1 and CDR2 from the germline V gene are GTSNPN and SVGIG (reference sequence). Trimming cost V 3 bases and J 4 bases, with 12 bases left between them. The CDR3 covers 13 residues. As DNA, the CDR3 is TGTGCCTGGAGGCGACATGAGACCTATGGCTACACCTTC. Translated, it gives CAWRRHETYGYTF.

The chain employs TRBV29-1 and TRBJ2-7; D not resolved. With 8 bases removed from V and 2 bases from J, the gap between germline ends came to 13 bases. Germline lookup yields CDR1 SQVTM and CDR2 ANQGSEA. This CDR3 spans 12 amino acids. The CDR3 sequence is CSIRSETYEQYF. CDR3 bases: TGCAGCATCAGGAGTGAAACCTACGAGCAGTACTTC.

The chain joins TRBV18 to TRBJ1-6; unclear D gene. The CDR3 is made up of 14 amino acids. V dropped 3 bases and J dropped 10 bases, with 13 bases sitting between them. CDR1 KGHSH and CDR2 LQKENI come from the germline V gene. This CDR3 is CASSPEGGWSPLHF. The CDR3 nucleotides read TGTGCCAGCTCACCTGAGGGAGGTTGGTCACCCCTCCACTTT.

J is TRBJ2-3 and V is TRBV29-1, with D hard to call. CDR1 and CDR2 from the germline V gene are SQVTM and ANQGSEA. The CDR3 contains 14 residues. The V gene lost 4 bases and the J gene lost 0 bases, with 11 bases spanning the gap. The CDR3 DNA follows: TGCAGCGTTGGGCATGCGGCTAGCACAGATACGCAGTATTTT. Translation gives CSVGHAASTDTQYF.